A single sample gave rise to the 5 T cell receptor beta chains below, sequenced in a study of T cells after yellow fever vaccination (dated by TCRdb to the late 2010s). Sample treatment or condition, as interpreted from the label and publication: live attenuated yellow fever vaccine strain. The library was made by 5' RACE. The listed sequencing device is Illumina HiSeq 2500. TCRdb redid the processing of the public reads, applying fastp at Q25 and MiXCR, and retained in-frame beta chains. Merged by CDR3 protein, the rows form single entries marked with the most common genes and DNA. This sample holds approximately 250,000 distinct CDR3 sequences; 5.5% to 8.5% were observed only once. The ten largest clones represent more than 0.85% of the sample. This specimen consisted of CD4+ T cells sorted from PBMCs, obtained on the day of the yellow fever booster vaccination. The receptors were gathered from a man under 40 who received the YFV17D yellow fever vaccine.

The sample holds many counts of this clonotype. This chain joins TRBV5-1 and TRBJ2-7; 9 positions agree with TRBD1. The CDR3 has 14 residues. Looked up from germline, CDR1 is SGHRS and CDR2 is YFSETQ. The junction had 8 bases not matched to a gene; V was cut back by 4 bases and J by 6 bases. The CDR3 DNA sequence: TGCGCCAGCAGCCTCGGGACAGGGTACTCCGAGCAGTACTTC. This codes for CASSLGTGYSEQYF.

V and J are TRBV29-1 and TRBJ2-4; maybe TRBD2 (5 bases). The CDR3 sequence is 12 residues long. Germline values: CDR1 SQVTM, CDR2 ANQGSEA. V lost 4 bases and J 11 bases, leaving 15 bases between the germline ends. The CDR3 DNA is TGCAGCGTTGCTCCTAAGGACGGGGTTCAGTACTTC. It translates to CSVAPKDGVQYF.

This clonotype was detected ten times or more. This rearrangement joins TRBV19 to TRBJ2-4, with a possible D match to TRBD1 (6 bases). CDR1 LNHDA and CDR2 SQIVND come from the germline V gene (reference sequence). The CDR3 runs to 13 residues. V was cut by 3 bases and J by 9 bases, with 12 bases left in between. The chain's CDR3 is CASSIGQFGIQYF. CDR3 in DNA: TGTGCCAGTAGTATTGGACAGTTTGGCATTCAGTACTTC.

This chain connects TRBV25-1 to TRBJ2-7, with D perhaps TRBD2 (5 bases). The CDR3 contains 14 residues. Germline V gene data show CDR1 as MGHDK and CDR2 as SYGVNS. V lost 6 bases to trimming and J lost 2 bases, with 14 bases between them. In DNA, the CDR3 is TGTGCCAGCAGACCTAGAGGGCTAGCCTACGAGCAGTACTTC. As protein: CASRPRGLAYEQYF.

This clonotype showed up many times. The V call is TRBV14, the J call TRBJ2-1; 8 bases are shared with TRBD1. CDR1 SGHDN and CDR2 FVKESK come from the germline V gene. Germline trimming cut 1 base from V and 4 bases from J; bases unmatched to any gene: 3. The CDR3 totals 15 residues. CDR3 protein: CASSQVGTGYNEQFF. DNA for the CDR3: TGTGCCAGCAGCCAAGTGGGGACAGGTTACAATGAGCAGTTCTTC.